This passage covers 32 T cell receptor beta chains from one sample sequenced in a study of control samples from healthy donors and cancer patients. Assay used: immunoSEQ multiplex PCR; TCRdb lists only in-frame clones, some missing. The data show some 150,000 clones, about 93% seen once. Material for sequencing was blood. Receptors originate from a man between 45 and 60 years old in good health.

The chain combines TRBV27 with TRBJ2-1; D not resolved. The ends were cut back, 5 bases at V and 8 bases at J, with 13 bases in the middle. Germline CDR1 is MNHEY and CDR2 is SMNVEV (reference sequence). This CDR3 has 13 amino acids. CDR3 in DNA: TGTGCCAGCAGTCTCGAGTTTGGCTATGAGCAGTTCTTC. Protein product: CASSLEFGYEQFF.

The chain combines TRBV28 with TRBJ2-7; D remains unclear. The CDR3 is made up of 16 amino acids. From germline, CDR1 is MDHEN and CDR2 SYDVKM. With 3 bases removed from V and 0 bases from J, the gap between germline ends came to 15 bases. CDR3 amino acids: CASSFWLVRTSYEQYF. Here the CDR3 DNA reads TGTGCCAGCAGTTTCTGGTTGGTCAGAACCTCCTACGAGCAGTACTTC. Combining the CDR3 with reference TRBV28 and TRBJ2-7 gives the whole variable domain DVKVTQSSRYLVKRTGEKVFLECVQDMDHENMFWYRQDPGLGLRLIYFSYDVKMKEKGDIPEGYSVSREKKERFSLILESASTNQTSMYLCASSFWLVRTSYEQYFGPGTRLTVT.

The J gene is TRBJ2-2, the V gene TRBV28; no clear D. This CDR3 contains 17 residues. Trimming pared 4 bases from V and 2 bases from J, leaving 17 bases between. Germline V gives CDR1 MDHEN, CDR2 SYDVKM. DNA of the CDR3: TGTGCCAGCAGTTGGCCCCCAAGGAGCGTAAACACCGGGGAGCTGTTTTTT. It codes for CASSWPPRSVNTGELFF.

This sequence joins TRBV6-5 and TRBJ2-5; TRBD1 matches at 10 bases. V shed 6 bases, J shed 7 bases, and the junction held 11 bases outside the gene matches. Germline V gene sequence: CDR1 MNHEY, CDR2 SVGAGI. The CDR3 length is 15 residues. In nucleotides, the CDR3 is TGTGCCAGCAGGGGGCCGGGACAGGGGACAGGGACCCAGTACTTC. It yields the protein CASRGPGQGTGTQYF.

The gene calls are TRBV19 and TRBJ2-3; 7 nucleotides agree with TRBD2. CDR1 and CDR2 (germline): LNHDA, SQIVND (reference sequence). The CDR3 runs 16 residues. V gave up 4 bases and J gave up 2 bases; unmatched junction bases: 9. DNA of the CDR3: TGTGCCAGTAGTAACTTCTTACGGGAGGTCACAGATACGCAGTATTTT. It codes for CASSNFLREVTDTQYF. Complete variable domain (other parts from reference TRBV19 and TRBJ2-3): DGGITQSPKYLFRKEGQNVTLSCEQNLNHDAMYWYRQDPGQGLRLIYYSQIVNDFQKGDIAEGYSVSREKKESFPLTVTSAQKNPTAFYLCASSNFLREVTDTQYFGPGTRLTVL.

V and J are TRBV5-1 and TRBJ2-3; D is undetermined. CDR3 length: 17 amino acids. V lost 4 bases, J lost 0 bases, and 18 bases lay in between. Germline V gene lookup returns CDR1 SGHRS and CDR2 YFSETQ. CDR3 sequence reads: CASSLQVRTRSTDTQYF. CDR3 DNA sequence: TGCGCCAGCAGCCTTCAGGTACGGACCCGGAGCACAGATACGCAGTATTTT.

The J gene is TRBJ1-3, the V gene TRBV27; D is undetermined. The V and J ends lost 6 bases and 0 bases respectively, with 9 bases between them. Germline V gene lookup returns CDR1 MNHEY and CDR2 SMNVEV (reference sequence). This CDR3 has 14 amino acids. The CDR3 sequence: CASRAADSGNTIYF. CDR3 DNA sequence: TGTGCCAGCAGGGCAGCGGACTCTGGAAACACCATATATTTT.

This chain uses TRBV6-6 with TRBJ1-2; 8 bases are shared with TRBD1. V trimming: 5 bases; J trimming: 4 bases; junction bases outside the gene matches: 6. The CDR3 length is 14 residues. Germline CDR1 and CDR2: MNHNY and SVGAGI (reference sequence). The CDR3 DNA follows: TGTGCCAGCAGTGGAGAGGGACAGGTCTATGGCTACACCTTC. This translates into CASSGEGQVYGYTF.

The chain couples TRBV5-1 to TRBJ2-5; 7 positions match TRBD1. V trimming: 2 bases; J trimming: 1 base; junction bases outside the gene matches: 2. CDR3 length: 14 residues. Germline CDR1 reads SGHRS; CDR2 reads YFSETQ. CDR3 nucleotides: TGCGCCAGCAGCTTAGGGACAGTCCAAGAGACCCAGTACTTC. Translating it yields CASSLGTVQETQYF.

The rearrangement joins TRBV7-2 to TRBJ2-2; D not certain. This CDR3 is 16 amino acids long. Germline loops: CDR1 SGHTA, CDR2 FQGNSA. Trimming took off 2 bases at V and 0 bases at J, with 10 bases between the two ends. CDR3 sequence reads: CASSLHARANTGELFF. The CDR3 DNA reads as TGTGCCAGCAGCTTACATGCAAGAGCGAACACCGGGGAGCTGTTTTTT.

V and J are TRBV14 and TRBJ1-4, with 7 positions matching TRBD1. This CDR3 is built from 19 residues. Germline CDR1 and CDR2: SGHDN and FVKESK. Trimming at V came to 1 base and at J to 0 bases, leaving 11 bases not matched to a gene. This CDR3 is CASSQGYSRQGATNEKLFF. DNA for the CDR3: TGTGCCAGCAGCCAAGGATATTCTCGACAGGGCGCAACTAATGAAAAACTGTTTTTT.

This clone was seen a single time. The chain combines TRBV2 with TRBJ1-5; a weak D match, TRBD1 (6 bases). Trimming removed 5 bases at V and 2 bases at J, with 13 bases between. Germline V CDR1 and CDR2: SNHLY, FYNNEI. The CDR3 runs to 15 residues. The CDR3 protein is CASSSERQGNQPQHF. As DNA, the CDR3 is TGTGCCAGCAGTTCAGAAAGACAGGGCAATCAGCCCCAGCATTTT. Full variable domain (remainder filled in from reference TRBV2 and TRBJ1-5): EPEVTQTPSHQVTQMGQEVILRCVPISNHLYFYWYRQILGQKVEFLVSFYNNEISEKSEIFDDQFSVERPDGSNFTLKIRSTKLEDSAMYFCASSSERQGNQPQHFGDGTRLSIL.

The CDR3 coding sequence is TGCAGCGTTGGCGGGAGGTCCACAGATACGCAGTATTTT. Translating it yields CSVGGRSTDTQYF. V usage is TRBV29-1 and J usage is TRBJ2-3; 8 bases agree with TRBD2. J lost 2 bases, V lost 4 bases, and 2 bases had no gene match. Germline V gives CDR1 SQVTM, CDR2 ANQGSEA. This CDR3 has 13 amino acids.

V is TRBV3-1 (or the pseudogene TRBV3-2) and J is TRBJ1-2; no clear D. The CDR3 runs 16 residues. Germline CDR1 LGHDT, CDR2 YNNKEL (reference sequence). Trimming took off 0 bases at V and 4 bases at J, with 15 bases between the two ends. CDR3 amino acids: CASSQEWASGSYGYTF. CDR3 nucleotide sequence: TGTGCCAGCAGCCAAGAGTGGGCAAGTGGGTCCTATGGCTACACCTTC.

The chain links TRBV9 to TRBJ2-1, with TRBD1 identical over 7 bases. Germline V CDR1 and CDR2: SGDLS, YYNGEE. J was trimmed by 6 bases and V by 4 bases; bases with no gene match: 4. The CDR3 has 13 residues. The CDR3 protein is CASSTRQGNEQFF. In nucleotides, the CDR3 is TGTGCCAGCAGCACAAGACAGGGCAATGAGCAGTTCTTC.

The rearrangement links TRBV7-8 to TRBJ2-1; possible D gene TRBD2, 5 bases. Germline-derived CDR1 and CDR2 are SGHVS and FQNEAQ. Trimming took off 0 bases at V and 6 bases at J, with 9 bases between the two ends. CDR3 length: 14 amino acids. The CDR3 reads CASSLAEDRNEQFF. CDR3 DNA sequence: TGTGCCAGCAGCTTAGCGGAGGACCGCAATGAGCAGTTCTTC.

This chain connects TRBV2 to TRBJ2-1, with 7 bases aligning to TRBD2. After removal of 6 bases from V and 4 bases from J, the junction contained 3 bases not matched to a gene. The CDR3 sequence is 13 residues long. Germline V CDR1 and CDR2: SNHLY, FYNNEI. The CDR3 DNA reads as TGTGCCAGCAGACTAGCGCATTACAATGAGCAGTTCTTC. Encoded protein: CASRLAHYNEQFF.

The rearrangement uses TRBV29-1 and TRBJ1-1, with a weak D call TRBD1 (5 bases). CDR3 size: 18 residues. The V gene lost 6 bases and the J gene lost 5 bases, with 31 bases spanning the gap. Germline values: CDR1 SQVTM, CDR2 ANQGSEA. The CDR3 DNA sequence: TGCAGCGTGGTACTCGGGGAGGGGCGAGTTTTTTTTGGGACTGAAGCTTTCTTT. Translated: CSVVLGEGRVFFGTEAFF.

The V and J genes are TRBV3-1 (or the pseudogene TRBV3-2) and TRBJ1-2; possibly TRBD1 for D (5 bases). Trimming shortened V by 0 bases and J by 4 bases, and 9 bases separated the two germline ends. The CDR3 length is 14 residues. Looked up from germline, CDR1 is LGHDT and CDR2 is YNNKEL (reference sequence). CDR3 amino acids: CASSQDRQGYGYTF. CDR3 nucleotides: TGTGCCAGCAGCCAAGATCGCCAGGGCTATGGCTACACCTTC.

This clone came up a few times. The chain carries TRBV3-1 (or the pseudogene TRBV3-2) and TRBJ1-5; D is unclear. V lost 0 bases, J lost 7 bases, and 7 bases lay in between. Germline-derived CDR1 and CDR2 are LGHDT and YNNKEL (reference sequence). The CDR3 loop spans 13 amino acids. The DNA of the CDR3 is TGTGCCAGCAGCCAAGAGATGTGGCAGCCCCAGCATTTT. Its translation is CASSQEMWQPQHF.

The V and J genes are TRBV3-1 (or the pseudogene TRBV3-2) and TRBJ2-7; TRBD2 matches 16 bases. This CDR3 spans 20 amino acids. The germline gives CDR1 LGHDT, CDR2 YNNKEL (reference sequence). Trimming removed 4 bases from V and 0 bases from J; junction bases left unmatched: 12. CDR3: CASSRILPGLAGGTSYEQYF. CDR3 coding DNA: TGTGCCAGCAGCCGCATCCTACCGGGACTAGCGGGGGGGACCTCCTACGAGCAGTACTTC.

The chain employs TRBV28 and TRBJ1-2; D gene ambiguous. V was clipped by 7 bases and J by 4 bases, with 16 bases between them. CDR3 length equals 14 residues. Germline-derived CDR1 and CDR2 are MDHEN and SYDVKM. The CDR3 DNA sequence: TGTGCCAGCAAAAGTGGCAGCGGGTTCTATGGCTACACCTTC. Translation gives CASKSGSGFYGYTF.

CDR3 coding DNA: TGTGCCAGCAGTTTAGATCGGGCCTCCCTGGATGAAAAACTGTTTTTT. Translated: CASSLDRASLDEKLFF. This sequence joins TRBV27 and TRBJ1-4, with D unresolved. Germline CDR1 reads MNHEY; CDR2 reads SMNVEV (reference sequence). Between the trimmed V and J ends, which lost 2 bases and 6 bases, there was a span of 16 bases. There are 16 residues in the CDR3.

The chain couples TRBV7-9 to TRBJ2-2, with a possible D match to TRBD2 (6 bases). The CDR3 has 15 amino acids. V was pared by 4 bases and J by 6 bases, with 15 bases between. The germline V gene has CDR1 SEHNR and CDR2 FQNEAQ (reference sequence). Here the CDR3 DNA reads TGTGCCAGCAGCTCAGGCCCTTCTAGCGCCGGGGAGCTGTTTTTT. Translation: CASSSGPSSAGELFF.

This clone has just one count. The chain is built from TRBV11-3 and TRBJ2-7, with 10 bases identical to TRBD2. Germline-derived CDR1 and CDR2 are SGHNT and YENEEA. CDR3 length: 15 residues. V shed 3 bases, J shed 0 bases, and the junction held 2 bases outside the gene matches. CDR3 nucleotide sequence: TGTGCCAGCAGCTTGTCTAGCGGGAGCTCCTACGAGCAGTACTTC. Translated, it gives CASSLSSGSSYEQYF. The variable domain in full, with the rest retrieved from reference TRBV11-3 and TRBJ2-7, is EAGVVQSPRYKIIEKKQPVAFWCNPISGHNTLYWYLQNLGQGPELLIRYENEEAVDDSQLPKDRFSAERLKGVDSTLKIQPAELGDSAVYLCASSLSSGSSYEQYFGPGTRLTVT.

V and J are TRBV6-5 and TRBJ1-1, with D possibly TRBD1 on 6 matching bases. The ends were cut back, 8 bases at V and 3 bases at J, with 16 bases in the middle. The germline V gene encodes CDR1 MNHEY and CDR2 SVGAGI. The CDR3 has 14 residues. CDR3 in DNA: TGTGCCAGCCTCTCGAGGGGGAAATACACTGAAGCTTTCTTT. Translation: CASLSRGKYTEAFF.

The chain couples TRBV5-8 to TRBJ2-3, with D possibly matching TRBD1 (6 bases). The CDR3 totals 14 residues. Germline lookup yields CDR1 SGHTS and CDR2 YDEGEE. V lost 5 bases and J 3 bases, leaving 13 bases between the germline ends. CDR3 residues: CASRPGHQTDTQYF. CDR3 DNA sequence: TGTGCCAGCAGGCCGGGACACCAAACAGATACGCAGTATTTT.

V gene TRBV2 combines with J gene TRBJ1-3, with a possible D match to TRBD1 (5 bases). The CDR3 is 14 residues long. The V gene lost 2 bases and the J gene lost 3 bases, with 8 bases spanning the gap. Germline lookup yields CDR1 SNHLY and CDR2 FYNNEI. CDR3 amino acids: CASSEQGYGNTIYF. The CDR3 nucleotides read TGTGCCAGCAGTGAACAGGGTTATGGAAACACCATATATTTT. Using reference TRBV2 and TRBJ1-3 for the parts outside the CDR3, the full variable domain is EPEVTQTPSHQVTQMGQEVILRCVPISNHLYFYWYRQILGQKVEFLVSFYNNEISEKSEIFDDQFSVERPDGSNFTLKIRSTKLEDSAMYFCASSEQGYGNTIYFGEGSWLTVV.

This clone was detected only once. The V call is TRBV6-4, the J call TRBJ1-5; D not certain. The V gene's germline CDR1 is MRHNA and CDR2 SNTAGT. This CDR3 spans 13 amino acids. V lost 5 bases and J lost 7, with 12 bases in between. Written as DNA, the CDR3 is TGTGCCAGCAGTCAACAGCGTGGACAGCCCCAGCATTTT. It specifies CASSQQRGQPQHF.

The chain employs TRBV28 and TRBJ1-5; no definite D call. The CDR3 length is 17 residues. With 2 bases removed from V and 5 bases from J, the gap between germline ends came to 19 bases. CDR1 is MDHEN and CDR2 is SYDVKM in the germline V gene. The chain's CDR3 is CASSLSIAARADQPQHF. The CDR3 DNA follows: TGTGCCAGCAGTTTAAGTATAGCGGCGAGAGCGGATCAGCCCCAGCATTTT.

This rearrangement joins TRBV6-1 to TRBJ1-2; D not certain. Germline assignment: CDR1 MNHNS and CDR2 SASEGT. V was trimmed by 2 bases and J by 4 bases, leaving 8 bases between them. This CDR3 contains 13 residues. The CDR3 reads CASSENPSYGYTF. DNA of the CDR3: TGTGCCAGCAGTGAAAATCCCAGCTATGGCTACACCTTC.

The chain employs TRBV7-3 and TRBJ2-1; D remains ambiguous. V lost 5 bases to trimming and J lost 9 bases, with 17 bases between them. The CDR3 spans 14 residues. Germline V gene sequence: CDR1 SGHTA, CDR2 FQGTGA. CDR3 sequence reads: CASSQTQHSAEQFF. The CDR3 DNA reads as TGTGCCAGCAGCCAAACCCAACACAGCGCTGAGCAGTTCTTC.